The 11 T cell receptor beta chains reported below all come from one sample, sequenced in a study of T cell repertoires in cytomegalovirus infection. TCRdb reprocessed the reads via MiXCR and lists one record per CDR3 protein. Of approximately 200,000 distinct CDR3 sequences listed, roughly 20% are singletons. The sample comprised CD8+ T cells from PBMCs. These receptors were obtained from a human donor in good health (CMV status not recorded). Some clones in this sample may be carry-over from other donors' samples.

This clonotype has more than one count but fewer than ten. The V and J genes are TRBV6-1 and TRBJ2-1; D could derive from TRBD1 or TRBD2 (5 bases each). The CDR3 length is 14 residues. Germline CDR1 MNHNS, CDR2 SASEGT. V was pared by 4 bases and J by 3 bases, with 10 bases between. In DNA form, the CDR3 reads TGTGCCAGCAGTGCTGGGGGTGGCTACAATGAGCAGTTCTTC. Encoded protein: CASSAGGGYNEQFF.

This clonotype was observed at least ten times. V gene TRBV7-3 combines with J gene TRBJ1-6; a possible D gene is TRBD1 (5 bases). Trimming took 5 bases from V and 7 from J, leaving 15 bases between them. This CDR3 comprises 15 residues. CDR1 is SGHTA and CDR2 is FQGTGA in the germline V gene. CDR3 residues: CASSELGGANSPLHF. The CDR3, as DNA: TGTGCCAGCAGCGAACTCGGAGGGGCGAATTCACCCCTCCACTTT. The variable domain in full, completed from reference TRBV7-3 and TRBJ1-6, reads GAGVSQTPSNKVTEKGKYVELRCDPISGHTALYWYRQSLGQGPEFLIYFQGTGAADDSGLPNDRFFAVRPEGSVSTLKIQRTERGDSAVYLCASSELGGANSPLHFGNGTRLTVT.

The chain combines TRBV20-1 with TRBJ2-5, with D maybe TRBD2 (5 bases). Germline CDR1 and CDR2: DFQATT and SNEGSKA (reference sequence). V was shortened by 3 bases and J by 0 bases, with 11 bases between the two germline ends. The CDR3 is made up of 14 amino acids. The CDR3 coding sequence is TGCAGTGCTAGGCCGGACTGGTACCAAGAGACCCAGTACTTC. It translates to CSARPDWYQETQYF.

The chain joins TRBV12-3 or TRBV12-4 to TRBJ2-1, with a tentative D call TRBD2 (6 bases). V gave up 4 bases and J gave up 8 bases, with 15 bases separating them. This CDR3 has 14 amino acids. The CDR3 DNA reads TGTGCCAGCAGTTCCGGGACTGTGAACGATGAGCAGTTCTTC. Protein: CASSSGTVNDEQFF.

The J gene is TRBJ2-1, the V gene TRBV7-2, with a weak D call TRBD1 (6 bases). CDR3 size: 16 residues. The V end lost 2 bases, the J end lost 9 bases, and 20 bases lay between the germline ends. Germline V gene data show CDR1 as SGHTA and CDR2 as FQGNSA. The CDR3 region has the DNA TGTGCCAGCAGCTTATATCGGGCAGGGGATGTTGCTGAGCAGTTCTTC. This gives the protein CASSLYRAGDVAEQFF.

This clonotype has ten or more counts. J is TRBJ2-1 and V is TRBV7-9; no definite D call. Germline CDR1 reads SEHNR; CDR2 reads FQNEAQ (reference sequence). The V gene lost 1 base and the J gene lost 0 bases, with 10 bases spanning the gap. CDR3 length equals 16 residues. The CDR3 sequence is CASSLGQRSSYNEQFF. Written as DNA, the CDR3 is TGTGCCAGCAGCTTAGGGCAGCGTAGCTCCTACAATGAGCAGTTCTTC.

This clonotype was recorded many times. The V call is TRBV7-2, the J call TRBJ2-7, with 9 bases identical to TRBD2. CDR3 length: 16 amino acids. Germline values: CDR1 SGHTA, CDR2 FQGNSA. The ends lost 1 base at V and 3 bases at J; junction bases unmatched: 7. In nucleotides, the CDR3 is TGTGCCAGCAGCTTAGGTGGGACTAGCATGTTCTACGAGCAGTACTTC. Encoded protein: CASSLGGTSMFYEQYF.

Only a few counts were recorded for this clonotype. This sequence joins TRBV12-5 and TRBJ1-5; 9 positions match TRBD1. The CDR3 length is 15 residues. Germline CDR1 LGHNT, CDR2 FRNRAP. With V trimmed by 6 bases and J by 6 bases, 9 bases remained unmatched. The CDR3, as DNA: TGTGCTAGTGGCAACCCACAGGGGGCTAGTCAGCCCCAGCATTTT. It translates to CASGNPQGASQPQHF.

V gene TRBV9 combines with J gene TRBJ1-1, with unresolved D. The CDR3 covers 14 residues. Germline V gene data show CDR1 as SGDLS and CDR2 as YYNGEE. The ends were cut back, 6 bases at V and 11 bases at J, with 23 bases in the middle. The CDR3 region has the DNA TGTGCCAGCACCACTTCGGGCAGGATAGAGGAGGCTTTCTTT. Translation gives CASTTSGRIEEAFF.

This clonotype was counted a few times. The V and J genes are TRBV12-5 and TRBJ2-5; D perhaps matches TRBD2 (6 bases). This CDR3 contains 13 residues. Germline CDR1 reads LGHNT; CDR2 reads FRNRAP. Trimming pared 5 bases from V and 1 base from J, leaving 8 bases between. CDR3: CASGAGLQETQYF. In DNA, the CDR3 is TGTGCTAGTGGTGCGGGACTCCAAGAGACCCAGTACTTC.

In this sample, this clonotype turned up many times. The rearrangement uses TRBV12-3 or TRBV12-4 and TRBJ2-1; 7 bases map to TRBD1. V lost 6 bases to trimming and J lost 12 bases; unmatched junction nucleotides: 8. CDR3 length: 12 amino acids. The CDR3 DNA sequence: TGTGCCAGCAGCCCCTGGGACAGTTCGCAGTTCTTC. It translates to CASSPWDSSQFF.